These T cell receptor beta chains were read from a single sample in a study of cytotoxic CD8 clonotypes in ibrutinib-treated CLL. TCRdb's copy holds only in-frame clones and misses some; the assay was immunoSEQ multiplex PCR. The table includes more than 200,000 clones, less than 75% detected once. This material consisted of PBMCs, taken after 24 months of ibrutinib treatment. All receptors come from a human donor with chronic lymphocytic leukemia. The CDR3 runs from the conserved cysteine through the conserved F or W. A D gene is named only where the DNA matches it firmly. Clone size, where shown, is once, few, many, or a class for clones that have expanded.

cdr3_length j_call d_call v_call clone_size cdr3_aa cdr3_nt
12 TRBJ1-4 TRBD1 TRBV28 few CASSQGVRELFF TGTGCCAGCAGTCAGGGGGTTCGGGAACTGTTTTTT
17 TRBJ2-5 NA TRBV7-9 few CASSPRSYGREQETQYF TGTGCCAGCAGCCCCCGGTCCTATGGCAGGGAACAAGAGACCCAGTACTTC
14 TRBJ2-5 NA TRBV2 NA CASRMSQGVETQYF TGTGCCAGCAGGATGAGTCAGGGAGTGGAGACCCAGTACTTC
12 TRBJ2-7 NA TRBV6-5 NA CASSSRTDEQYF TGTGCCAGCAGTTCTAGAACAGACGAGCAGTACTTC
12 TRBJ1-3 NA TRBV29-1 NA CSGSASGNTIYF TGCAGCGGTTCCGCCTCTGGAAACACCATATATTTT
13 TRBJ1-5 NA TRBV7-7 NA CASSLGRNQPQHF TGTGCTAGCAGCTTGGGCAGGAATCAGCCCCAGCATTTT
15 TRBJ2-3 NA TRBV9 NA CASTEGLPSTDTQYF TGTGCCAGCACCGAGGGACTTCCAAGCACAGATACGCAGTATTTT
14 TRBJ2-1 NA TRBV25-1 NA CASSESPPGPRQFF TGTGCCAGCAGTGAATCCCCCCCGGGACCCCGGCAGTTCTTC
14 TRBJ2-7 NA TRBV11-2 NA CASSLSGSSYEQYF TGTGCCAGCAGCTTATCAGGCAGCTCCTACGAGCAGTACTTC
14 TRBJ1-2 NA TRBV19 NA CASSPPGKDYGYTF TGTGCCAGTAGTCCCCCAGGGAAGGACTATGGCTACACCTTC
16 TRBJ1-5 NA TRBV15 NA CATSREDLGGSQPQHF TGTGCCACCAGCAGAGAGGACCTGGGAGGAAGTCAGCCCCAGCATTTT
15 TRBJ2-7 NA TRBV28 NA CASSFPGGGRYEQYF TGTGCCAGCAGTTTCCCTGGTGGGGGTCGATACGAGCAGTACTTC
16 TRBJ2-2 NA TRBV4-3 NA CASSQDLGGRPGELFF TGCGCCAGCAGCCAAGATTTGGGGGGAAGACCCGGGGAGCTGTTTTTT
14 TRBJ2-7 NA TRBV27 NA CASSQNRVMSEQYF TGTGCCAGCAGCCAAAACAGGGTTATGAGCGAGCAGTACTTC
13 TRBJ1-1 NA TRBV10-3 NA CAISESSAGEAFF TGTGCCATCAGTGAGTCGTCGGCAGGGGAAGCTTTCTTT
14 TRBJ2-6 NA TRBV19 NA CASQAVFGANVLTF TGTGCCAGTCAGGCGGTGTTTGGGGCTAACGTCCTGACTTTC
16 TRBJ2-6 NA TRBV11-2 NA CASSPWTVSGANVLTF TGTGCCAGCAGCCCCTGGACAGTCTCTGGGGCCAACGTCCTGACTTTC
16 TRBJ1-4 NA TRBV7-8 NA CASSLASGTATEKLFF TGTGCCAGCAGCTTAGCGTCCGGGACGGCTACCGAAAAACTGTTTTTT
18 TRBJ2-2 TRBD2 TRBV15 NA CATSRDIDLAGGVGELFF TGTGCCACCAGCAGAGATATCGACCTAGCGGGAGGTGTCGGGGAGCTGTTTTTT
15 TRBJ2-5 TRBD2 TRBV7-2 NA CASSPEGLVGETQYF TGTGCCAGCAGCCCGGAGGGACTAGTTGGAGAGACCCAGTACTTC
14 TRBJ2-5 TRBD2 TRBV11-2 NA CASSLGLASETQYF TGTGCCAGCAGCTTGGGACTAGCGAGTGAGACCCAGTACTTC
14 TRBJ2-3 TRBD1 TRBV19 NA CASSTTGTGGTQYF TGTGCCAGTAGTACCACCGGGACAGGGGGTACGCAGTATTTT
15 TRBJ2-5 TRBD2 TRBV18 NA CASSPNGRGEETQYF TGTGCCAGCTCACCCAATGGCCGGGGGGAAGAGACCCAGTACTTC
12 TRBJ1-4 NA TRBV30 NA CAWRKTNEKLFF TGTGCCTGGAGGAAAACTAATGAAAAACTGTTTTTT
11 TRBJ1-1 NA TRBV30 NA CAWSGVSEAFF TGTGCCTGGAGTGGAGTCAGTGAAGCTTTCTTT
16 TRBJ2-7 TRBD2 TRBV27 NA CASSSQGLAPIGTQYF TGTGCCAGCAGTTCTCAGGGACTAGCGCCTATCGGGACGCAGTACTTC
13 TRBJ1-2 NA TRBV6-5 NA CASSYEGIRGYTF TGTGCCAGCAGTTACGAAGGGATTCGCGGCTACACCTTC
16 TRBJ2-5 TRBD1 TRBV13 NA CASSRNPGQTQETQYF TGTGCCAGCAGCAGAAATCCGGGACAGACCCAAGAGACCCAGTACTTC
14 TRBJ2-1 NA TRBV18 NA CASSPAGRDNEQFF TGTGCCAGCTCACCAGCCGGAAGGGACAATGAGCAGTTCTTC
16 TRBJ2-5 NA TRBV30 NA CAWSATPGKNQETQYF TGTGCCTGGAGCGCCACCCCAGGCAAAAACCAAGAGACCCAGTACTTC
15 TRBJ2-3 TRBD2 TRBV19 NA CASSQSGSGFPAQYF TGTGCCAGTAGCCAAAGCGGGAGCGGTTTTCCTGCGCAGTATTTT
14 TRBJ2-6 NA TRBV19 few CASTTGPGANVLTF TGTGCCAGCACCACGGGGCCTGGGGCCAACGTCCTGACTTTC
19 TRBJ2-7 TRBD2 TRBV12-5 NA CASGRQGSRLAGLSYEQYF TGTGCTAGTGGACGACAGGGGTCTAGACTAGCGGGTCTCTCCTACGAGCAGTACTTC
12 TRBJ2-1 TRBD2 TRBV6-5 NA CASGRGVNEQFF TGTGCCAGCGGGAGGGGTGTCAATGAGCAGTTCTTC
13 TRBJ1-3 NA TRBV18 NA CASSPLSGNTIYF TGTGCCAGCTCGCCCCTCTCTGGAAACACCATATATTTT
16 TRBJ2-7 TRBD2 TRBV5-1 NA CASSPGLAGGPYEQYF TGCGCCAGCAGTCCGGGACTAGCGGGAGGGCCCTACGAGCAGTACTTC
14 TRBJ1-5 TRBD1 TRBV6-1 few CASSEDRDNQPQHF TGTGCCAGCAGTGAGGACAGGGATAATCAGCCCCAGCATTTT
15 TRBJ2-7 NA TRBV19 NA CASSIGKDGTYEQYF TGTGCCAGTAGTATAGGGAAGGACGGAACCTACGAGCAGTACTTC
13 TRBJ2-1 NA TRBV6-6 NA CASSYSSGNEQFF TGTGCCAGCAGTTACTCAAGCGGCAATGAGCAGTTCTTC
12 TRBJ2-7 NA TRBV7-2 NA CASSTSYYEQYF TGTGCCAGCAGCACCTCATACTACGAGCAGTACTTC